These T cell receptor beta chains were read from a single sample in a study of technical replicates of blood from a few donors. Profiled with immunoSEQ multiplex PCR; TCRdb holds only in-frame clones, not every one. Of tens of thousands of clones listed, 80% to 95% are singletons. Sequenced material: T cells isolated from PBMCs. These receptors were taken from a human donor in good health. Both conserved end residues are part of each CDR3. A D gene is named only where the DNA matches it firmly. Clone sizes are given selectively: once, few, many, or a class where the clone is expanded.

CDR3	DNA	D	V	J	length	size
CAWRSRLAGFYEQYF	TGTGCCTGGAGGTCTCGGCTAGCGGGGTTCTACGAGCAGTACTTC	TRBD2	TRBV30	TRBJ2-7	15	-
CASSQGGSDEQFF	TGCGCCAGCAGCCAAGGCGGGAGCGATGAGCAGTTCTTC	TRBD2	TRBV4-1	TRBJ2-1	13	-
CASMLYREGQPQHF	TGTGCCAGCATGTTGTACCGGGAGGGGCAGCCCCAGCATTTT	-	TRBV27	TRBJ1-5	14	-
CASSLGDFGTDTQYF	TGTGCTAGCAGCTTAGGGGACTTCGGCACAGATACGCAGTATTTT	-	TRBV7-7	TRBJ2-3	15	-
CASSFSGGGNEQFF	TGTGCCAGCAGCTTTAGCGGCGGCGGGAATGAGCAGTTCTTC	-	TRBV11-3	TRBJ2-1	14	-
CASSVEPGLEGEQYF	TGTGCCAGCAGCGTAGAACCGGGACTAGAGGGCGAGCAGTACTTC	TRBD2	TRBV9	TRBJ2-7	15	-
CASSLTTGGTDTQYF	TGTGCCAGCAGCTTAACCACGGGGGGCACAGATACGCAGTATTTT	-	TRBV7-3	TRBJ2-3	15	-
CASSPRTGGGYGYTF	TGTGCCAGCAGTCCGAGGACAGGGGGAGGATATGGCTACACCTTC	TRBD1	TRBV28	TRBJ1-2	15	-
CASREPGETQYF	TGTGCCAGCAGGGAACCCGGGGAGACCCAGTACTTC	-	TRBV6-5	TRBJ2-5	12	-
CASSPQGSPDTQYF	TGTGCCAGCAGTCCTCAGGGGTCCCCAGATACGCAGTATTTT	-	TRBV7-8	TRBJ2-3	14	few
CASSQNLGTGYGGYTF	TGTGCCAGCAGCCAGAACCTGGGGACAGGGTATGGTGGCTACACCTTC	TRBD1	TRBV7-3	TRBJ1-2	16	-
CASKRGERSNQPQHF	TGTGCCAGCAAACGGGGGGAGAGGAGCAATCAGCCCCAGCATTTT	-	TRBV6-6	TRBJ1-5	15	-
CASSVAGGNTEAFF	TGTGCCAGCAGCGTCGCGGGGGGCAACACTGAAGCTTTCTTT	-	TRBV9	TRBJ1-1	14	-
CASKEGGVEQFF	TGTGCCAGTAAGGAGGGAGGGGTCGAGCAGTTCTTC	TRBD2	TRBV19	TRBJ2-1	12	-
CASSSGNTEAFF	TGCGCCAGCAGCTCCGGGAACACTGAAGCTTTCTTT	-	TRBV5-1	TRBJ1-1	12	few
CAITTSLGETQYF	TGTGCCATTACGACTAGTCTCGGAGAGACCCAGTACTTC	-	TRBV10-3	TRBJ2-5	13	-
CASSVSSGTANEKLFF	TGTGCCAGTAGTGTAAGCTCCGGGACAGCGAATGAAAAACTGTTTTTT	TRBD1	TRBV19	TRBJ1-4	16	-
CAIKAGRGLGVSYNEQFF	TGTGCCATCAAAGCCGGGAGGGGACTAGGGGTTTCCTACAATGAGCAGTTCTTC	TRBD2	TRBV13	TRBJ2-1	18	-
CASSREGEQFF	TGTGCCAGCAGTCGGGAGGGTGAGCAGTTCTTC	TRBD2	TRBV6-5	TRBJ2-1	11	once
CASSLPLAGEGEDTQYF	TGTGCCAGCAGCTTACCCCTAGCGGGAGAGGGTGAAGATACGCAGTATTTT	TRBD2	TRBV7-3	TRBJ2-3	17	-
CASSPLGGMNTEAFF	TGTGCCAGCTCACCCCTCGGGGGTATGAACACTGAAGCTTTCTTT	-	TRBV18	TRBJ1-1	15	-
CASSLGWTSSYNEQFF	TGCGCCAGCAGCTTGGGATGGACTAGCTCCTACAATGAGCAGTTCTTC	TRBD2	TRBV5-1	TRBJ2-1	16	-
CASSIAGASTEAFF	TGTGCCAGTAGTATAGCAGGGGCGAGTACTGAAGCTTTCTTT	-	TRBV19	TRBJ1-1	14	few
CASRSPTSAYYNEQFF	TGTGCCAGCAGATCTCCGACTAGCGCATACTACAATGAGCAGTTCTTC	TRBD2	TRBV27	TRBJ2-1	16	-
CASNSFRENTEAFF	TGTGCCAGCAATTCCTTCAGGGAGAACACTGAAGCTTTCTTT	-	TRBV28	TRBJ1-1	14	-
CASSLEGHGYGYTF	TGTGCCAGCAGCTTAGAGGGGCACGGCTATGGCTACACCTTC	-	TRBV7-2	TRBJ1-2	14	-
CSVGTGGRNEQFF	TGCAGCGTTGGGACAGGGGGTAGGAATGAGCAGTTCTTC	TRBD1	TRBV29-1	TRBJ2-1	13	-
CASSQGLADSYEQYF	TGTGCCAGCAGCCAAGGTTTAGCAGATTCCTACGAGCAGTACTTC	-	TRBV4-2	TRBJ2-7	15	-
CASALSDTIRTYNEQFF	TGTGCTAGTGCCCTATCGGATACTATACGAACCTACAATGAGCAGTTCTTC	-	TRBV12-5	TRBJ2-1	17	-
CASSLVYSYEQYF	TGTGCCAGCAGCTTAGTTTACTCCTACGAGCAGTACTTC	-	TRBV11-2	TRBJ2-7	13	-
CASSREDRDPAFF	TGTGCCAGCAGTCGAGAGGACAGGGATCCGGCTTTCTTT	TRBD1	TRBV28	TRBJ1-1	13	-
CANNRGGTAGNTIYF	TGTGCCAATAACAGGGGGGGGACGGCTGGAAACACCATATATTTT	TRBD1	TRBV2	TRBJ1-3	15	-
CASSLTSGRARGANVLTF	TGTGCCAGTAGCCTAACTAGCGGGAGGGCAAGAGGGGCCAACGTCCTGACTTTC	TRBD2	TRBV19	TRBJ2-6	18	-
CASRTGLAETQYF	TGTGCCAGCAGGACAGGGTTAGCGGAGACCCAGTACTTC	TRBD1	TRBV7-6	TRBJ2-5	13	-
CASSNPQGGQETQYF	TGTGCCAGCAGCAATCCACAGGGTGGTCAAGAGACCCAGTACTTC	-	TRBV28	TRBJ2-5	15	-
CASSLTPLYEQYF	TGTGCCAGCAGCTTGACTCCACTCTACGAGCAGTACTTC	-	TRBV5-4	TRBJ2-7	13	-
CASSPRLDSYNEQFF	TGTGCCAGCAGCCCTCGACTAGACTCCTACAATGAGCAGTTCTTC	-	TRBV9	TRBJ2-1	15	once
CASSYGRGPLFF	TGTGCCAGCAGTTACGGGCGAGGGCCGCTGTTTTTT	-	TRBV6-5	TRBJ1-4	12	-
CASRGQFSSTDTQYF	TGTGCCAGCAGGGGACAGTTCTCTAGCACAGATACGCAGTATTTT	TRBD1	TRBV28	TRBJ2-3	15	-
CASSQTSGRANSDTQYF	TGTGCCAGCAGTCAGACTAGCGGGCGCGCGAACTCAGATACGCAGTATTTT	TRBD2	TRBV7-2	TRBJ2-3	17	-
CATSRDRGVSYGYTF	TGTGCCACCAGCAGAGACAGGGGGGTATCCTATGGCTACACCTTC	TRBD1	TRBV15	TRBJ1-2	15	-
CASTPGQAGEKLFF	TGTGCCAGCACCCCGGGACAGGCAGGTGAAAAACTGTTTTTT	TRBD1	TRBV6-6	TRBJ1-4	14	-
CSVDRQGHTEAFF	TGCAGCGTTGATCGACAGGGACACACTGAAGCTTTCTTT	TRBD1	TRBV29-1	TRBJ1-1	13	once
CASSVLAGSYEQYF	TGTGCCAGCAGCGTACTAGCGGGGTCCTACGAGCAGTACTTC	TRBD2	TRBV9	TRBJ2-7	14	-
CASSLVTSAGELFF	TGCGCCAGCAGCTTGGTAACATCTGCCGGGGAGCTGTTTTTT	-	TRBV5-1	TRBJ2-2	14	-
CASSLLVEKIDEQYF	TGTGCCAGCAGCTTATTAGTAGAAAAGATCGACGAGCAGTACTTC	-	TRBV11-2	TRBJ2-7	15	-
CASSLGGQVTDTQYF	TGTGCCAGCAGCTTAGGGGGACAGGTCACAGATACGCAGTATTTT	TRBD1	TRBV11-3	TRBJ2-3	15	-
CAIRAGTGSYEQYF	TGTGCCATCAGGGCCGGGACTGGCTCCTACGAGCAGTACTTC	-	TRBV10-3	TRBJ2-7	14	-
CASSGDRTIEAFF	TGTGCCAGCAGTGGGGACAGGACCATTGAAGCTTTCTTT	TRBD1	TRBV2	TRBJ1-1	13	-
CASSRTGTSSGNTIYF	TGTGCCAGCAGTCGGACAGGGACCAGTTCTGGAAACACCATATATTTT	TRBD1	TRBV6-6	TRBJ1-3	16	-
CASSLGRFYEQYF	TGTGCCAGCAGCTTGGGCAGGTTCTACGAGCAGTACTTC	-	TRBV11-2	TRBJ2-7	13	-
CASSYFQGARAEAFF	TGTGCCAGCAGTTATTTCCAGGGGGCAAGGGCTGAAGCTTTCTTT	TRBD1	TRBV6-5	TRBJ1-1	15	-
CASSTWTGAEAFF	TGTGCCAGTAGTACCTGGACAGGCGCCGAAGCTTTCTTT	TRBD1	TRBV19	TRBJ1-1	13	-